The present TCR beta chain was sequenced within a study of yellow fever vaccine responses in identical twins. Overall study results and limits: Twins' vaccine T cell responses were reported to seem partly convergent and partly personalized.

This clonotype has more than one count but fewer than ten. Its matching antigen is unknown. TCRdb reanalysed the RT-PCR reads using MiXCR and keeps one entry per CDR3 protein. The profile shows roughly 36,000 distinct CDR3 sequences, 45% to 65% of them singletons. V lost 2 bases, J lost 5 bases, and 4 bases stayed unmatched. The CDR3 contains 15 residues. The source material was T cells from blood (PBMCs), unsorted or a sorted subset (not recorded which), sampled before or after yellow fever vaccination (not recorded which). The genes are TRBV12-3 or TRBV12-4 and TRBJ2-2; TRBD2 agrees at 8 bases. The clonotype was recovered from a woman between 18 and 30 years old who received the yellow fever vaccine. CDR3 nucleotide sequence: TGTGCCAGCAGTTTATGGGCTAGCGGGACCGGGGAGCTGTTTTTT. Protein product: CASSLWASGTGELFF.